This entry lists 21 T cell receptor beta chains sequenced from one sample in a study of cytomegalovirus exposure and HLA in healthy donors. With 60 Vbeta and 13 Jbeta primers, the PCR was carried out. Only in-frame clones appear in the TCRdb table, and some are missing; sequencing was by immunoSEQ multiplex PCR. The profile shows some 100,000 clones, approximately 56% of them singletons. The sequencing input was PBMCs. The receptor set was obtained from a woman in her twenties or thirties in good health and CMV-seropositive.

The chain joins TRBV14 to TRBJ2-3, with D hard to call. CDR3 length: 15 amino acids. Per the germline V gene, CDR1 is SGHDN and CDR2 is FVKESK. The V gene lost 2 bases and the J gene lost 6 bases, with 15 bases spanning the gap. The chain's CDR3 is CASSQTSPGRDTQYF. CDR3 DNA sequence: TGTGCCAGCAGCCAAACGTCTCCCGGCAGGGATACGCAGTATTTT.

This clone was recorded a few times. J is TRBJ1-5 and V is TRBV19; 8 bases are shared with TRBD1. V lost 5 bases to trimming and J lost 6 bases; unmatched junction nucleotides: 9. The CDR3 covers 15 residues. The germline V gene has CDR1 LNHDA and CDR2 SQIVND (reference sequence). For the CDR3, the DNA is TGTGCCAGTAGTGTGGGACAGGCAGGCGGTCAGCCCCAGCATTTT. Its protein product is CASSVGQAGGQPQHF.

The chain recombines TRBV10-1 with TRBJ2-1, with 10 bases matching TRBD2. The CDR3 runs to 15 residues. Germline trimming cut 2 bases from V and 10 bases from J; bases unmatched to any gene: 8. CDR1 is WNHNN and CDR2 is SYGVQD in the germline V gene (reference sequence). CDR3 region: CASSEQRGGWEEQFF. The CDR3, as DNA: TGCGCCAGCAGTGAGCAGCGGGGGGGCTGGGAAGAGCAGTTCTTC.

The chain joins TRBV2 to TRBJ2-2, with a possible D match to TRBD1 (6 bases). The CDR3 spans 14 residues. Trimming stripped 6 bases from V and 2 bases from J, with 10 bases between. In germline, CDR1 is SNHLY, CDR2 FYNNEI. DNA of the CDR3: TGTGCCAGCAGCGGACAGACCAACACCGGGGAGCTGTTTTTT. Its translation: CASSGQTNTGELFF.

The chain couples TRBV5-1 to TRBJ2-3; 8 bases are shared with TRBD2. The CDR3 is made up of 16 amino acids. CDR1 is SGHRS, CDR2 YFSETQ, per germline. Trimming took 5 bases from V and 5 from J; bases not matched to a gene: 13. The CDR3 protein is CASRFGVAGIIDTQYF. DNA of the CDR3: TGCGCCAGCAGGTTCGGGGTAGCGGGGATTATAGATACGCAGTATTTT.

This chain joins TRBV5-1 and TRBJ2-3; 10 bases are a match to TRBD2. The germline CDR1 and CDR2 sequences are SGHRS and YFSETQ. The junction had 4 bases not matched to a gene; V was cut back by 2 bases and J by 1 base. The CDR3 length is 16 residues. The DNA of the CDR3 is TGCGCCAGCAGCTTTGGAGCGGGGGGGCGCACAGATACGCAGTATTTT. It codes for CASSFGAGGRTDTQYF.

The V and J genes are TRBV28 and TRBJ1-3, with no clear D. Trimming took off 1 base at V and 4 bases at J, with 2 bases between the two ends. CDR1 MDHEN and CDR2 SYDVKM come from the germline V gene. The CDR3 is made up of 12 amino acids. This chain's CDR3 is CASSLSGNTIYF. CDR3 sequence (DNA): TGTGCCAGCAGTTTATCAGGAAACACCATATATTTT.

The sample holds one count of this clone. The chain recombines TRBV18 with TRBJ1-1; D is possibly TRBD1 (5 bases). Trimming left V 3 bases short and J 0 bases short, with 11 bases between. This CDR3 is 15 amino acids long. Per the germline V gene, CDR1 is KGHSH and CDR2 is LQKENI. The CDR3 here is CASSPLRGMNTEAFF. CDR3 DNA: TGTGCCAGCTCACCGTTGCGGGGCATGAACACTGAAGCTTTCTTT. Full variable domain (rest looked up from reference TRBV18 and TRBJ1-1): NAGVMQNPRHLVRRRGQEARLRCSPMKGHSHVYWYRQLPEEGLKFMVYLQKENIIDESGMPKERFSAEFPKEGPSILRIQQVVRGDSAAYFCASSPLRGMNTEAFFGQGTRLTVV.

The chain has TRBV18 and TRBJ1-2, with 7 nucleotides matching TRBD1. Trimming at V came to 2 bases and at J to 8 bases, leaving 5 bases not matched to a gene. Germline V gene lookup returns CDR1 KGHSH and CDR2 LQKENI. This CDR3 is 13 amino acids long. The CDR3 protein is CASSPEGAHGYTF. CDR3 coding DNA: TGTGCCAGCTCACCAGAGGGGGCACACGGCTACACCTTC.

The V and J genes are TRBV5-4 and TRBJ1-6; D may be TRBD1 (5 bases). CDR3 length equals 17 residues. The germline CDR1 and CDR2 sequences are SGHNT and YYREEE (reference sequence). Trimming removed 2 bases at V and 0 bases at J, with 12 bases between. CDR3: CASSFSIRGSYNSPLHF. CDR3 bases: TGTGCCAGCAGCTTTAGTATAAGGGGCTCCTATAATTCACCCCTCCACTTT. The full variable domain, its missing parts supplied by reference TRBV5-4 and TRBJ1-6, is ETGVTQSPTHLIKTRGQQVTLRCSSQSGHNTVSWYQQALGQGPQFIFQYYREEENGRGNFPPRFSGLQFPNYSSELNVNALELDDSALYLCASSFSIRGSYNSPLHFGNGTRLTVT.

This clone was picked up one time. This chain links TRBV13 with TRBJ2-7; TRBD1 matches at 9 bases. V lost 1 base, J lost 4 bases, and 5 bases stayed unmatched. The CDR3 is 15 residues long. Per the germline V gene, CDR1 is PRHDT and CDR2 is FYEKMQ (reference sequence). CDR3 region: CASSLAGTGTYEQYF. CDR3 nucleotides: TGTGCCAGCAGCTTAGCGGGGACAGGGACTTACGAGCAGTACTTC.

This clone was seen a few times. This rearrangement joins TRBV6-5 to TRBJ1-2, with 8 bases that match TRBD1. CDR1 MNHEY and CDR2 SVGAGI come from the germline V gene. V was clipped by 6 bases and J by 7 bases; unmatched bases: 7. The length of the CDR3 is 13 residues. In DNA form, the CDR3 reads TGTGCCAGCAGACCCGGTACAGGGGGTGGCTACACCTTC. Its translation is CASRPGTGGGYTF.

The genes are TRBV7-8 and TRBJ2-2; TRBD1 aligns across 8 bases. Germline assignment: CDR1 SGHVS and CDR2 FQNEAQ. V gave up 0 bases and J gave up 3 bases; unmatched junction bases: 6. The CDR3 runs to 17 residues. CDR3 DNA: TGTGCCAGCAGCTTAGCGATGGCAGGGGGCTACACCGGGGAGCTGTTTTTT. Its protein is CASSLAMAGGYTGELFF.

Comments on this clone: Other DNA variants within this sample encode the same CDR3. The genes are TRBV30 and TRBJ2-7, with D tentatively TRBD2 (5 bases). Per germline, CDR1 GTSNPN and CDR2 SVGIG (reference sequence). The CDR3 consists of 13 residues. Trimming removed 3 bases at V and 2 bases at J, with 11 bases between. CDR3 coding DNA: TGTGCCTGGAGGGGGTCGGGGACCTACGAGCAGTACTTC. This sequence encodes CAWRGSGTYEQYF.

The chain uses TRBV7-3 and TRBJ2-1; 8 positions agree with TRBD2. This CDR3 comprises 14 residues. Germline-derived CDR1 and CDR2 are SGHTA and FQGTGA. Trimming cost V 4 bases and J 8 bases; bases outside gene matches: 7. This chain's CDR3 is CASSSGLVSHEQFF. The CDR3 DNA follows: TGTGCCAGCAGCTCGGGACTAGTATCCCATGAGCAGTTCTTC.

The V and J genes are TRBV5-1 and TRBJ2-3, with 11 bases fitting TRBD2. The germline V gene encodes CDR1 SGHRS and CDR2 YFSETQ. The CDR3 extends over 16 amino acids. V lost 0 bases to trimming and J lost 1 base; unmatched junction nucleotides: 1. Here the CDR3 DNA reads TGCGCCAGCAGCTTGGGGACTAGCGGGCGCACAGATACGCAGTATTTT. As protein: CASSLGTSGRTDTQYF.

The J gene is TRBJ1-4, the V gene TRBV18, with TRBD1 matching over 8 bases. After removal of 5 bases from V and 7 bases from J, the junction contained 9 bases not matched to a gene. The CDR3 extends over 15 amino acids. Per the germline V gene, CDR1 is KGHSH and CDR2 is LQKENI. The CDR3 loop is CASSNTGTGGEKLFF. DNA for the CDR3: TGTGCCAGCTCAAACACTGGGACAGGAGGTGAAAAACTGTTTTTT.

The CDR3 spells CASSGGGTSGGNEQFF. DNA for the CDR3: TGTGCCAGCAGCGGGGGCGGGACTAGCGGGGGCAATGAGCAGTTCTTC. This rearrangement joins TRBV7-9 to TRBJ2-1; 14 bases align to TRBD2. The germline V gene encodes CDR1 SEHNR and CDR2 FQNEAQ (reference sequence). The CDR3 runs 16 residues. Trimming cost V 5 bases and J 6 bases; bases outside gene matches: 6.

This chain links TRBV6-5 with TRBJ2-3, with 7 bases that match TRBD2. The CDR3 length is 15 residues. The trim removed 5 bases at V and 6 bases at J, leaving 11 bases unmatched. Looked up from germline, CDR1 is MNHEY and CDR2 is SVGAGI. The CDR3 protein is CASSRLAGPSDTQYF. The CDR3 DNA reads TGTGCCAGCAGTAGACTAGCAGGACCCTCGGATACGCAGTATTTT.

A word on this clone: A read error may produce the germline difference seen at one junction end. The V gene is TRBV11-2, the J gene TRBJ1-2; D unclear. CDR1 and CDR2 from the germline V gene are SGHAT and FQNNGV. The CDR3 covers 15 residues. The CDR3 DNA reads TGTGCCAGCAGCTTGAACCGGGGTGGTGGCTATGGCTACCCCTTC. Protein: CASSLNRGGGYGYPF.

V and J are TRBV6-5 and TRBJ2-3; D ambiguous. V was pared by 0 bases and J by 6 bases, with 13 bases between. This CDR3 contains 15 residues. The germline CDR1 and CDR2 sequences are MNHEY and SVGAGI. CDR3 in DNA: TGTGCCAGCAGTTACTCGAGTGGCAGGATTGATACGCAGTATTTT. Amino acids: CASSYSSGRIDTQYF.